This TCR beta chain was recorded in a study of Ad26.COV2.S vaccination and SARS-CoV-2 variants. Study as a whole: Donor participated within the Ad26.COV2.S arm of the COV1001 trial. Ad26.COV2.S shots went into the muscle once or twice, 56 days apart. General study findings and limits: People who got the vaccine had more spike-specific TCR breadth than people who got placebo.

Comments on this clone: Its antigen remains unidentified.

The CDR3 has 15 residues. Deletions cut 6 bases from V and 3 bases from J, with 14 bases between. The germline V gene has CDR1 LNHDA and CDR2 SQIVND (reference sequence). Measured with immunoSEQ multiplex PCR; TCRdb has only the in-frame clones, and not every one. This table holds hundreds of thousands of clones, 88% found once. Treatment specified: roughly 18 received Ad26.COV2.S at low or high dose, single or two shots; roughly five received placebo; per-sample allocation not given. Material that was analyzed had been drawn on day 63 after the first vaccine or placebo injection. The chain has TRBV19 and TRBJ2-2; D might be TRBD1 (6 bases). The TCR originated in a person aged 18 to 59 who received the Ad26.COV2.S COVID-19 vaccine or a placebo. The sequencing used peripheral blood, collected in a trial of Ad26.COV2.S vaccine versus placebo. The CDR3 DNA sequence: TGTGCCAGTAGCCAACCAGGACAGCACACCGGGGAGCTGTTTTTT. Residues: CASSQPGQHTGELFF.